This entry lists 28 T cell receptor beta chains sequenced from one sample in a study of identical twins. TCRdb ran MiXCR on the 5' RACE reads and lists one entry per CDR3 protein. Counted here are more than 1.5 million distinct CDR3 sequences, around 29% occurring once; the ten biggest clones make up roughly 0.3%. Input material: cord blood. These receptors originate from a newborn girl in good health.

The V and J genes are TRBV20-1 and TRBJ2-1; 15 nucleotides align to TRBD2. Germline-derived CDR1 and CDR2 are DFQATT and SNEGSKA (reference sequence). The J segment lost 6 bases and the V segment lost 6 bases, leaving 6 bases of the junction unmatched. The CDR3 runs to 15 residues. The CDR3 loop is CSAGLAGGPSNEQFF. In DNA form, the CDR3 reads TGCAGTGCCGGACTAGCGGGAGGGCCTAGCAATGAGCAGTTCTTC.

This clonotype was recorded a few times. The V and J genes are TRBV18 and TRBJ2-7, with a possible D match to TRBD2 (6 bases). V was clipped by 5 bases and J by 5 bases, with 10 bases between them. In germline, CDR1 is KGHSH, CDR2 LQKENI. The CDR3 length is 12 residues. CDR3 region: CASSIGSDEQYF. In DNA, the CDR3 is TGTGCCAGCTCAATCGGGAGCGACGAGCAGTACTTC. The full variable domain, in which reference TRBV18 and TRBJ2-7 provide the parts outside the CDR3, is NAGVMQNPRHLVRRRGQEARLRCSPMKGHSHVYWYRQLPEEGLKFMVYLQKENIIDESGMPKERFSAEFPKEGPSILRIQQVVRGDSAAYFCASSIGSDEQYFGPGTRLTVT.

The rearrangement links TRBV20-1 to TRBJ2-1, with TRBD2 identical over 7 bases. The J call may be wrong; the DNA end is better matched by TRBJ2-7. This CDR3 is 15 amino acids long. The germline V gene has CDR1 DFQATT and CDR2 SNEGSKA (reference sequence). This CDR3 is CSARPRPSGYNEQYF. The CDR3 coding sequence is TGCAGTGCTAGACCCCGGCCTAGCGGCTACAATGAGCAGTACTTC.

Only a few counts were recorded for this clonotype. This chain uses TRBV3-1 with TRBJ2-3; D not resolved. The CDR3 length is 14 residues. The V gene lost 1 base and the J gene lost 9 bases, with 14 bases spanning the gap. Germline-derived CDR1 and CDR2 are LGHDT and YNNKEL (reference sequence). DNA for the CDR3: TGTGCCAGCAGCCAAGTCCCCCTAGTAACCACGCAGTATTTT. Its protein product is CASSQVPLVTTQYF.

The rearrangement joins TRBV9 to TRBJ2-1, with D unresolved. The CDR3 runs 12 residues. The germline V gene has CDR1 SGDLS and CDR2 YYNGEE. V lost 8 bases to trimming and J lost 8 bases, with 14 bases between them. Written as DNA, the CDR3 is TGTGCCAGTAGTGTGGGCTTGTATGAGCAGTTCTTC. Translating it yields CASSVGLYEQFF.

The CDR3 is CASSHYRDRGEDTQYF. CDR3 nucleotides: TGTGCCAGCAGCCATTACCGGGACAGGGGAGAGGATACGCAGTATTTT. The V call is TRBV4-2, the J call TRBJ2-3; 10 bases match TRBD1. V lost 3 bases, J lost 6 bases, and 9 bases stayed unmatched. The CDR3 runs 16 residues. Looked up from germline, CDR1 is LGHNA and CDR2 is YNFKEQ.

CDR3 DNA sequence: TGTGCCAGCAGCCACACTAGCGCCAGCACCGGGGAGCTGTTTTTT. It is translated as CASSHTSASTGELFF. This rearrangement joins TRBV7-2 to TRBJ2-2, with 7 bases aligning to TRBD2. With V trimmed by 5 bases and J by 4 bases, 7 bases remained unmatched. The CDR3 contains 15 residues. Germline CDR1 reads SGHTA; CDR2 reads FQGNSA.

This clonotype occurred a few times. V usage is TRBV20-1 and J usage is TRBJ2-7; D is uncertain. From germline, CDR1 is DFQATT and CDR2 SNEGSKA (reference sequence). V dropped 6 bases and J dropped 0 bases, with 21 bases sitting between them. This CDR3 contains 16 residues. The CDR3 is CSAKRPSAISSYEQYF. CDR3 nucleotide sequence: TGCAGTGCAAAACGTCCCAGCGCCATTAGCTCCTACGAGCAGTACTTC.

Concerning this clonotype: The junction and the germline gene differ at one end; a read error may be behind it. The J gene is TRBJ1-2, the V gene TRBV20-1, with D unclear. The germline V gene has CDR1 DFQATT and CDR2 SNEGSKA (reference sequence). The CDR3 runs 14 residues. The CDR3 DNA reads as TGCAGTGCCAGAGCACCCCTAGAGTTCTATGGCTACACCTTC. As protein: CSARAPLEFYGYTF.

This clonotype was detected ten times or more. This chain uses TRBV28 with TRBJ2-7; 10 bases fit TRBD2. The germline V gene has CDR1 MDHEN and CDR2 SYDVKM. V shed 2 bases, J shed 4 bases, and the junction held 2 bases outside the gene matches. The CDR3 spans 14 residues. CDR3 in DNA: TGTGCCAGCAGTTTAGCTAGCGGGAGATACGAGCAGTACTTC. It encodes CASSLASGRYEQYF.

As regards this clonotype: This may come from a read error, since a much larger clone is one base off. The CDR3 coding sequence is TGTGCCAGCAGTTTAAGCGGGATCTTCTACAATGAGCAGTACTTC. Protein sequence: CASSLSGIFYNEQYF. The chain couples TRBV27 to TRBJ2-1; the match to TRBD2 covers 7 bases. The DNA end is more similar to TRBJ2-7, so the J call may be wrong. CDR1 and CDR2 from the germline V gene are MNHEY and SMNVEV (reference sequence). The CDR3 runs 15 residues.

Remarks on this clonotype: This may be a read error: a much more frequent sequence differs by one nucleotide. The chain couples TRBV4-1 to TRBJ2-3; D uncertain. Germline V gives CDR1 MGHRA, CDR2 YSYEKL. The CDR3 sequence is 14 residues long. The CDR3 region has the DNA TGCGCCAGCAACCAAGATCCCCTAGGAGATACGCAGTATTTT. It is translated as CASNQDPLGDTQYF.

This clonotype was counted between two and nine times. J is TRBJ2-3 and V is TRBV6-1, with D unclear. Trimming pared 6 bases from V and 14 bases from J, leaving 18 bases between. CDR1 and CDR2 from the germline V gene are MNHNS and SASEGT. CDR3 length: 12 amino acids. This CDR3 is CASSRDGSASYF. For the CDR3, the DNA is TGTGCCAGCAGCCGAGACGGTTCCGCTTCGTATTTT.

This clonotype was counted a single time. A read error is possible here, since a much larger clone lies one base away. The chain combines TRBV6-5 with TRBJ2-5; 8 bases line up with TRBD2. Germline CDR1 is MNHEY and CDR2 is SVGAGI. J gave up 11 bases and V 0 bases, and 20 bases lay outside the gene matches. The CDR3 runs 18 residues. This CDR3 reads CASSYSKRWAGGWNEQYF. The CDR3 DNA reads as TGTGCCAGCAGTTACTCGAAACGTTGGGCGGGAGGTTGGAATGAGCAGTACTTC.

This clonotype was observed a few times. The CDR3 protein is CSARDLGKTQYF. In DNA, the CDR3 is TGCAGTGCTAGAGATTTAGGGAAGACCCAGTACTTC. The chain couples TRBV20-1 to TRBJ2-5; D ambiguous. V was pared by 0 bases and J by 6 bases, with 8 bases between. The CDR3 sequence is 12 residues long. Per germline, CDR1 DFQATT and CDR2 SNEGSKA (reference sequence).

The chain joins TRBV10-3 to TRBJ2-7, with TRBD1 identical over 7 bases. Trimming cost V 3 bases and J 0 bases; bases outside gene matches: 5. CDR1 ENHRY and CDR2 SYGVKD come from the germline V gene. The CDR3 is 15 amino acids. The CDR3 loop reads CAISDWGQLSYEQYF. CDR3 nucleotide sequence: TGTGCCATCAGTGACTGGGGACAGCTCTCCTACGAGCAGTACTTC.

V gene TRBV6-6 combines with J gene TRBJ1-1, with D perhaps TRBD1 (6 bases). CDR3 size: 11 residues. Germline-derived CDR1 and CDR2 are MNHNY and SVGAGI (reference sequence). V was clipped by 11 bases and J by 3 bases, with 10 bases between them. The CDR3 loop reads CAVQGHTEAFF. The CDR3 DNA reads TGTGCCGTCCAGGGGCACACTGAAGCTTTCTTT.

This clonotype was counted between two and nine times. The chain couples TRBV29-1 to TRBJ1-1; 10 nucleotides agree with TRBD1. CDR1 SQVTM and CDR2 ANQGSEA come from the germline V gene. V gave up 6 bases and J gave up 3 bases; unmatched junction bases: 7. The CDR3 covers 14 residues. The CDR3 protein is CSVPGTGADTEAFF. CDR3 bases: TGCAGCGTCCCTGGGACAGGGGCGGACACTGAAGCTTTCTTT.

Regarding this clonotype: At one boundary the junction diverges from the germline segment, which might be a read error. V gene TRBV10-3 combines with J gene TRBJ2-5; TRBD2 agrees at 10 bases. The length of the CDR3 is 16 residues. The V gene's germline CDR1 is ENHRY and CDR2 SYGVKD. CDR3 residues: CATSPYSGRYQETQYF. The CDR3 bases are TGTGCCACCAGTCCCTATAGCGGGAGGTACCAAGAGACCCAGTACTTC.

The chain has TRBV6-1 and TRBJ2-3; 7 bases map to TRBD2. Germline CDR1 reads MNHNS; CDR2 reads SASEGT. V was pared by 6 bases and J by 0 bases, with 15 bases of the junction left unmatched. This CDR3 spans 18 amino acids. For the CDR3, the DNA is TGTGCCAGCAGCGCGACGGGGGGACCCCCCGTTAGCACAGATACGCAGTATTTT. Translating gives CASSATGGPPVSTDTQYF.

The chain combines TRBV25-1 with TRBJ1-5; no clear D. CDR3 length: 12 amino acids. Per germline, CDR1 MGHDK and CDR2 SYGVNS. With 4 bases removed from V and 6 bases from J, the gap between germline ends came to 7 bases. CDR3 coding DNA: TGTGCCAGCAGTGTGGCGGGTCAGCCCCAGCATTTT. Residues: CASSVAGQPQHF.

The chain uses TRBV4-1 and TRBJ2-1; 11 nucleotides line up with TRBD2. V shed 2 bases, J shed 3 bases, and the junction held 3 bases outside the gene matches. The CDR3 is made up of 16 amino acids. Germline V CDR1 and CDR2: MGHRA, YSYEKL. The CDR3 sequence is CASSQPLAGVYNEQFF. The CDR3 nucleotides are TGCGCCAGCAGCCAACCACTAGCGGGAGTCTACAATGAGCAGTTCTTC.

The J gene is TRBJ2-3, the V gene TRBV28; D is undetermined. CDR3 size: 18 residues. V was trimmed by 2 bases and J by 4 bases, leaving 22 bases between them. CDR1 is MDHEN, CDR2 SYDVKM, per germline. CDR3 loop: CASSLSFRIRTPPDTQYF. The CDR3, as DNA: TGTGCCAGCAGTTTAAGTTTCCGAATTAGGACCCCCCCAGATACGCAGTATTTT.

Here the CDR3 reads CASRRWAKDTQYF. CDR3 sequence (DNA): TGTGCCAGCAGACGCTGGGCAAAAGATACGCAGTATTTT. The rearrangement uses TRBV6-1 and TRBJ2-3; the D is unclear. CDR3 length equals 13 residues. V shed 6 bases and J shed 5 bases, with 12 bases lying between them. Germline V gene sequence: CDR1 MNHNS, CDR2 SASEGT.

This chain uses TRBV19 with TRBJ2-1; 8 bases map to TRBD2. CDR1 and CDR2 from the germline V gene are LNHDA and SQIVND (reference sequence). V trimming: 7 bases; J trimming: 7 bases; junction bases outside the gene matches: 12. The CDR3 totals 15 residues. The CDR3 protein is CASTDTSGPGNEQFF. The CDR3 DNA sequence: TGTGCCAGTACCGATACTAGCGGACCCGGGAATGAGCAGTTCTTC.

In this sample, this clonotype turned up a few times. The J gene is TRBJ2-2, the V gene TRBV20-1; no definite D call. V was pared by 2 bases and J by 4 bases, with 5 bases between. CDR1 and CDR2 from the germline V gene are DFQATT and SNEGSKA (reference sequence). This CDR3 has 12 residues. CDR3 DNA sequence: TGCAGTGCTAGAAAGGCCACCGGGGAGCTGTTTTTT. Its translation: CSARKATGELFF.

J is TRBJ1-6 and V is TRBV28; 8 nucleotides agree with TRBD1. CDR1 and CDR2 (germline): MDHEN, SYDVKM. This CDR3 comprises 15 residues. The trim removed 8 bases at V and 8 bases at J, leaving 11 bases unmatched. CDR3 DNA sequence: TGTGCCAGCGGTCCACAGGGGGGTTTGTATTCACCCCTCCACTTT. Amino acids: CASGPQGGLYSPLHF.

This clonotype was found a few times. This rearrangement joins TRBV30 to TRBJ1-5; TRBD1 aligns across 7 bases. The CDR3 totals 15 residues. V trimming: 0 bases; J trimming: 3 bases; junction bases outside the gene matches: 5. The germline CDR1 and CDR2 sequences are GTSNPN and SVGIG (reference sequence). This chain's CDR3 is CAWSVGQFYNQPQHF. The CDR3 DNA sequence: TGTGCCTGGAGTGTGGGACAGTTCTACAATCAGCCCCAGCATTTT.